The sequence of this T cell receptor (beta chain) was determined in a study of cytomegalovirus exposure and HLA in healthy donors. Study observations and caveats: After further analysis at a later stage, roughly 15,000 TCR beta sequences were associated with HLA alleles at 0.05 false discovery rate. Presence/absence analyses rested on an assumption that sequencing depth was roughly uniform across donors.

Regarding donors, all were healthy bone marrow donors. As concerns this clone: Its specificity is unknown.

13 Jbeta primers and 60 Vbeta primers were used for the PCR. The repertoire was sequenced with immunoSEQ multiplex PCR; TCRdb's copy has only in-frame clones and lacks some. The data contain under 140,000 clones, over 65% of them singletons. Losses at the gene ends were 5 bases for V and 8 bases for J; bases not matched to a gene: 14. Germline assignment: CDR1 SGHVS and CDR2 FNYEAQ. This CDR3 spans 15 amino acids. This TCR came from a woman aged 25-40 years in good health and CMV-seronegative. The V gene is TRBV7-6, the J gene TRBJ1-2, with 7 bases identical to TRBD1. Sequencing was done on a sample of PBMCs. DNA of the CDR3: TGTGCCAGCAGCCCGGGACAGCGTACGGAGCACGGCTACACCTTC. Its translation is CASSPGQRTEHGYTF. Combining the CDR3 with reference TRBV7-6 and TRBJ1-2 gives the whole variable domain GAGVSQSPRYKVTKRGQDVALRCDPISGHVSLYWYRQALGQGPEFLTYFNYEAQQDKSGLPNDRFSAERPEGSISTLTIQRTEQRDSAMYRCASSPGQRTEHGYTFGSGTRLTVV.